Reported below is one T cell receptor (beta chain). The data stem from a study of blood T cell repertoires in COVID-19. Across the study: Whether acute or convalescent, the COVID-19 samples came from the United States, Italy and Spain. Sources were T cells, B-cell-depleted T cells, or PBMCs; the material itself was cDNA or gDNA.

Assay used: immunoSEQ multiplex PCR; TCRdb lists only in-frame clones, some missing. Among roughly 240,000 clones, roughly 82% were seen once, and the ten largest hold about 4.8%. The CDR3 totals 17 residues. Trimming removed 0 bases from V and 6 bases from J; junction bases left unmatched: 11. Germline CDR1 LGHNA, CDR2 YNFKEQ. Specimen: peripheral blood. The sequence was collected from a woman between 65 and 79 years old with acute or convalescent COVID-19. The chain has TRBV4-2 and TRBJ2-1; 7 bases agree with TRBD2. CDR3 sequence (DNA): TGTGCCAGCAGCCAAGATCCTCTGGGGGGGAAAATCAATGAGCAGTTCTTC. Translation gives CASSQDPLGGKINEQFF.